A selection of T cell receptor beta chains follows, all from one sample in a study of identical twins. From the 5' RACE reads, TCRdb called clonotypes with MiXCR, one entry per CDR3 protein. The sample lists 700,000 to 950,000 distinct CDR3 sequences, around an eighth occurring once. The data also belong to a second study, concerning yellow fever vaccine responses in identical twins.

The sample taken for sequencing was PBMCs. These receptors were obtained from a woman under 30 in good health. Each CDR3 is given with its conserved first and last residue. The D gene is left open where the match is weak. Size tells how often a clone was seen (once, few, many) or the class of an expanded clone, and some rows leave it out.

J | V | D | size | DNA | CDR3
TRBJ1-5 | TRBV28 | TRBD1 | NA | TGTGCCAGCAGCTTGGGACAGGCTAGCAATCAGCCCCAGCATTTT | CASSLGQASNQPQHF
TRBJ2-5 | TRBV6-6 | NA | few | TGTGCCAGCAGGGCAGGCTTAGAGACCCAGTACTTC | CASRAGLETQYF
TRBJ2-2 | TRBV12-3/TRBV12-4 | NA | few | TGTGCCAGCAGGGTCCAATTCACCGGGGAGCTGTTTTTT | CASRVQFTGELFF
TRBJ2-2 | TRBV5-6 | TRBD1 | NA | TGTGCCAGCAGCTTGGTGCGCGCCCGGGACAGGAGCACCGGGGAGCTGTTTTTT | CASSLVRARDRSTGELFF
TRBJ2-7 | TRBV6-1 | NA | NA | TGTGCCAGCAGTCCGACCGTGACGGTTTCCTACGAGCAGTACTTC | CASSPTVTVSYEQYF
TRBJ2-7 | TRBV12-3/TRBV12-4 | NA | few | TGTGCCAGCAGTTTCGGGGGATGGATCTACGAGCAGTACTTC | CASSFGGWIYEQYF
TRBJ1-1 | TRBV10-3 | NA | NA | TGTGCCATCAGTTCGGGAGGGACCATGAACACTGAAGCTTTCTTT | CAISSGGTMNTEAFF
TRBJ1-1 | TRBV20-1 | NA | NA | TGCAGTGCTAGAGATCAGACTGAAGCTTTCTTT | CSARDQTEAFF
TRBJ1-3 | TRBV2 | NA | NA | TGTGCCAGCAGTGAAGGGGGGTCTGGAAACACCATATATTTT | CASSEGGSGNTIYF
TRBJ2-1 | TRBV11-2 | NA | NA | TGTGCCAGCAGCTTACCGTTTGGGACCCACAATGAGCAGTTCTTC | CASSLPFGTHNEQFF
TRBJ2-1 | TRBV20-1 | NA | many | TGCAGTGCCAGTCGAGTGAACAATGAGCAGTTCTTC | CSASRVNNEQFF
TRBJ2-1 | TRBV11-1 | TRBD2 | few | TGTGCCAGCAGCTTAGGATCGTCGGGACTAGGATCCTACAATGAGCAGTTCTTC | CASSLGSSGLGSYNEQFF
TRBJ1-5 | TRBV12-3/TRBV12-4 | NA | many | TGTGCCAGCAGTTTAATCGGCAATCAGCCCCAGCATTTT | CASSLIGNQPQHF
TRBJ1-2 | TRBV2 | NA | many | TGTGCCAGCATCCCGCAGCCCGGCGGAGGCTACACCTTC | CASIPQPGGGYTF
TRBJ1-6 | TRBV20-1 | NA | few | TGCAGTGTCCCCGTCGGGACCCTCTATAATTCACCCCTCCACTTT | CSVPVGTLYNSPLHF
TRBJ2-5 | TRBV12-3/TRBV12-4 | TRBD2 | NA | TGTGCCAGCACTCGGCGACTAGCGGGGTACCAAGAGACCCAGTACTTC | CASTRRLAGYQETQYF
TRBJ2-1 | TRBV10-3 | NA | many | TGTGCCATATCCCCGTTTGGTAACAATGAGCAGTTCTTC | CAISPFGNNEQFF
TRBJ2-1 | TRBV3-1 | NA | NA | TGTGCCAGCAGCCAAGTAGTGGGAGTGGTCCCCAATGAGCAGTTCTTC | CASSQVVGVVPNEQFF
TRBJ1-3 | TRBV10-3 | NA | NA | TGTGCCATCAGTGACCGACTAACAGGGACCGGCGGAAACACCATATATTTT | CAISDRLTGTGGNTIYF
TRBJ2-1 | TRBV15 | TRBD2 | NA | TGTGCCACCAGCCGCCCCGCTAGCGGGGTTTACAATGAGCAGTTCTTC | CATSRPASGVYNEQFF
TRBJ1-4 | TRBV15 | NA | NA | TGTGCCACCAGCAGAGAATGGGCGCGGGCTAATGAAAAACTGTTTTTT | CATSREWARANEKLFF
TRBJ2-1 | TRBV11-3 | TRBD1 | NA | TGTGCCAGCAGCTATGGGACAGGGGGAGGCAATGAGCAGTTCTTC | CASSYGTGGGNEQFF
TRBJ1-1 | TRBV10-3 | NA | many | TGTGCCATCAGTGAGTCGACCGGGTTGGGGATGAACACTGAAGCTTTCTTT | CAISESTGLGMNTEAFF
TRBJ2-2 | TRBV5-1 | NA | NA | TGCGCCAGCAGCTTGGTGAGGGGCCACGCGAACACCGGGGAGCTGTTTTTT | CASSLVRGHANTGELFF
TRBJ1-4 | TRBV15 | NA | many | TGTGCCACCAGCAGAGATCGGGGCGCTAATGAAAAACTGTTTTTT | CATSRDRGANEKLFF
TRBJ1-5 | TRBV7-9 | TRBD1 | NA | TGTGCCAGCAGCCGCGGGACAGGGAGATATCAGCCCCAGCATTTT | CASSRGTGRYQPQHF
TRBJ2-2 | TRBV11-2 | NA | NA | TGTGCCAGCAGCTTAGCGAGCCCCGGGGAGCTGTTTTTT | CASSLASPGELFF